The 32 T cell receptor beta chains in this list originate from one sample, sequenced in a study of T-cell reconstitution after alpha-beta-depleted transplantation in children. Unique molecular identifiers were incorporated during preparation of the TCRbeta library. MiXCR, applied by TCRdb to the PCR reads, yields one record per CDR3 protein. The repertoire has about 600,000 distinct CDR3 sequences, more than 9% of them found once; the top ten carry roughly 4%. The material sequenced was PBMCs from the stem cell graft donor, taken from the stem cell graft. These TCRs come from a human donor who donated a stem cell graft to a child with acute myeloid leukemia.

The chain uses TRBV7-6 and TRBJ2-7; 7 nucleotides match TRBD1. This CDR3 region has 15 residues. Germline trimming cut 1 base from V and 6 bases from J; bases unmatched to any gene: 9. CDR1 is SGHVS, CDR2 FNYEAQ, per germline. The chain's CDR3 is CASSLGQGEFFEQYF. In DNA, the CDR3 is TGTGCCAGCAGCTTAGGGCAGGGGGAATTCTTCGAGCAGTACTTC. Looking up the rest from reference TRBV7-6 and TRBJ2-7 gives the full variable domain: GAGVSQSPRYKVTKRGQDVALRCDPISGHVSLYWYRQALGQGPEFLTYFNYEAQQDKSGLPNDRFSAERPEGSISTLTIQRTEQRDSAMYRCASSLGQGEFFEQYFGPGTRLTVT.

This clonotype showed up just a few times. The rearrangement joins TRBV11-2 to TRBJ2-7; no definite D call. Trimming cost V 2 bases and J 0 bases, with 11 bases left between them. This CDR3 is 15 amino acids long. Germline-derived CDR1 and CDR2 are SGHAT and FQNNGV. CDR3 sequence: CASSLSLVSSYEQYF. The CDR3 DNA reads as TGTGCCAGCAGCTTATCTTTGGTGAGCTCCTACGAGCAGTACTTC. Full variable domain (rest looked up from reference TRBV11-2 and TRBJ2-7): EAGVAQSPRYKIIEKRQSVAFWCNPISGHATLYWYQQILGQGPKLLIQFQNNGVVDDSQLPKDRFSAERLKGVDSTLKIQPAKLEDSAVYLCASSLSLVSSYEQYFGPGTRLTVT.

The CDR3 spells CASSLDRGRMKTDTQYF. The CDR3 coding sequence is TGTGCCAGCAGTCTAGACAGGGGGCGCATGAAGACAGATACGCAGTATTTT. The rearrangement uses TRBV12-3 or TRBV12-4 and TRBJ2-3; 10 nucleotides line up with TRBD1. With V trimmed by 5 bases and J by 3 bases, 11 bases remained unmatched. The CDR3 length is 17 residues.

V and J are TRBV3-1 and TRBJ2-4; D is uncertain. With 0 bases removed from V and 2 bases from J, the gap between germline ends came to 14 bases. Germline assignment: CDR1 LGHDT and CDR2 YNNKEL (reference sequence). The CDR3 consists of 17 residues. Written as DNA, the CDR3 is TGTGCCAGCAGCCAAGAAAGGGAAGGCAGGCCCAAAAACATTCAGTACTTC. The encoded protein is CASSQEREGRPKNIQYF.

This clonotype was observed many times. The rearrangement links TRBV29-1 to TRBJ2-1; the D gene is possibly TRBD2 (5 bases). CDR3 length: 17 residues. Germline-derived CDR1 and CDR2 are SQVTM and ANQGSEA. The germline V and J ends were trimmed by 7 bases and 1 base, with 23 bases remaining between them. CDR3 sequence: CSANTPIAQTSYNEQFF. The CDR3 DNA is TGCAGCGCTAACACCCCCATAGCGCAAACATCCTACAATGAGCAGTTCTTC.

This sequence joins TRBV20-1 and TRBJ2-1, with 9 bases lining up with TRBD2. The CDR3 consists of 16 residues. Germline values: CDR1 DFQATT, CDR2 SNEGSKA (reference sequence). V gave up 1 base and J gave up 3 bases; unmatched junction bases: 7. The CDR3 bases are TGCAGTGCTAGAGCAGCTAGCGGGGCCATCTACAATGAGCAGTTCTTC. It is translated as CSARAASGAIYNEQFF.

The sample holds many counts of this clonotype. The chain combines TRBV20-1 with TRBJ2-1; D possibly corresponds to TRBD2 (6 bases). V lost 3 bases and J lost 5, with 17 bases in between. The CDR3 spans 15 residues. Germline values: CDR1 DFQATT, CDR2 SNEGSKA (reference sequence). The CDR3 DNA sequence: TGCAGTGCTAGTAGTCTGAGGACTAATAACAATGAGCAGTTCTTC. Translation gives CSASSLRTNNNEQFF.

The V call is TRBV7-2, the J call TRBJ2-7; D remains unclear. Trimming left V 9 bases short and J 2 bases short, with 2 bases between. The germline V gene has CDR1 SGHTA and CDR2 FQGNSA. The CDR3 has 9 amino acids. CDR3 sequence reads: CARTYEQYF. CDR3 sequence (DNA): TGTGCCAGGACCTACGAGCAGTACTTC.

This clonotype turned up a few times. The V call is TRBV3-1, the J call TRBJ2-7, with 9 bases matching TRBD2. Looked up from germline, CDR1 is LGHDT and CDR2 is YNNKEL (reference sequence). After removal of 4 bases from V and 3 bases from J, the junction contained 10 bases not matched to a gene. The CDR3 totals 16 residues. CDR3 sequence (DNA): TGTGCCAGCAGCCCTCACGTGACTAGCGGAGACTACGAGCAGTACTTC. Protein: CASSPHVTSGDYEQYF.

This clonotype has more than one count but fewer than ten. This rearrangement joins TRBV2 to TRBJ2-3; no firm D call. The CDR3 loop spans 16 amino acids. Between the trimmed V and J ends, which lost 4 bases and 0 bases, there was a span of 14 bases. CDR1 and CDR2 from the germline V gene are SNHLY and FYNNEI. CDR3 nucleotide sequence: TGTGCCAGCAGTGCGCGCGGCACAACTAGCACAGATACGCAGTATTTT. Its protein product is CASSARGTTSTDTQYF.

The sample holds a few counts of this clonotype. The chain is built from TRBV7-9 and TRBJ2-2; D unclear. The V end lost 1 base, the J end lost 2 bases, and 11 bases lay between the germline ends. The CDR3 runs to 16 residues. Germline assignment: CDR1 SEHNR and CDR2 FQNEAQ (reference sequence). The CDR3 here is CASSLDVRGNTGELFF. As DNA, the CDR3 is TGTGCCAGCAGCTTAGACGTCCGCGGAAACACCGGGGAGCTGTTTTTT.

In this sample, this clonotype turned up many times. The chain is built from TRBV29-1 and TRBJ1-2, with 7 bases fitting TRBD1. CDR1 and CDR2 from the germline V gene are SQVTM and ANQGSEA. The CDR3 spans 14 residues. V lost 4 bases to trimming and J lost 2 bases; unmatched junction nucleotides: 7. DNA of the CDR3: TGCAGCGTTGGAGGGGGCAGCAGAAACTATGGCTACACCTTC. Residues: CSVGGGSRNYGYTF.

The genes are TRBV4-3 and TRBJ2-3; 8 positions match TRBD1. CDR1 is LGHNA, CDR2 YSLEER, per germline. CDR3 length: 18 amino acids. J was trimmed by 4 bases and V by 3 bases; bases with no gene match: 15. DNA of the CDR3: TGCGCCAGCAGCCAGCTGACGACGACAGGGGCAGATCCAGATACGCAGTATTTT. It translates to CASSQLTTTGADPDTQYF.

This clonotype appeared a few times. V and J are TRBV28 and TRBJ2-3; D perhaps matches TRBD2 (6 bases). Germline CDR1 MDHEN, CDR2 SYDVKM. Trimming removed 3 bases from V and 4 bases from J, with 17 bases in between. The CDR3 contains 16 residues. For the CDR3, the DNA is TGTGCCAGCAGTTTGGGACCAACTAGGGACTCAGATACGCAGTATTTT. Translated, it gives CASSLGPTRDSDTQYF.

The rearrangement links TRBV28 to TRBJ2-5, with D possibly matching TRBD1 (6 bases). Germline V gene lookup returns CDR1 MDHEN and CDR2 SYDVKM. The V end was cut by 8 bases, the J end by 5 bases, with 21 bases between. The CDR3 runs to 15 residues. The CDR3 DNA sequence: TGTGCCAGCGCTACAGGGTCCCCGGGTTATGAGACCCAGTACTTC. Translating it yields CASATGSPGYETQYF.

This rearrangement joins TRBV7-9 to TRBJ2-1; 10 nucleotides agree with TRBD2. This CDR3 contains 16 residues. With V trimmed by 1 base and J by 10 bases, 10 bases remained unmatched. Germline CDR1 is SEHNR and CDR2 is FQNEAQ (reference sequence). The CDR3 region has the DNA TGTGCCAGCAGCTTAGATCAACTAGCGGGGTCCAACGAGCAGTTCTTC. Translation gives CASSLDQLAGSNEQFF.

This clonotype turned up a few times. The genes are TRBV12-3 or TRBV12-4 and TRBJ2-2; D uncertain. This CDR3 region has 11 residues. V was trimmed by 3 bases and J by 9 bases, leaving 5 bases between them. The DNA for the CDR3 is TGTGCCAGCAGTTTCCACCGGGAGCTGTTTTTT. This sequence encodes CASSFHRELFF.

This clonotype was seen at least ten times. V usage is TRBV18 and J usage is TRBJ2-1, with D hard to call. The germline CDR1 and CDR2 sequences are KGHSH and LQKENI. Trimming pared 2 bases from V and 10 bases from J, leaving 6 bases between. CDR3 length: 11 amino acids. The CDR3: CASSPYGEQFF. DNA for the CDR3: TGTGCCAGCTCACCATACGGCGAGCAGTTCTTC.

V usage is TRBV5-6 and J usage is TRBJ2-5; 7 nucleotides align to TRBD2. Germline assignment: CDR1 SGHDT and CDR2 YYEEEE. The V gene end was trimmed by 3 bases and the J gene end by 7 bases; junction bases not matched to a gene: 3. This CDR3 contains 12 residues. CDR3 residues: CASSWGGATQYF. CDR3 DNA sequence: TGTGCCAGCAGCTGGGGAGGGGCGACCCAGTACTTC.

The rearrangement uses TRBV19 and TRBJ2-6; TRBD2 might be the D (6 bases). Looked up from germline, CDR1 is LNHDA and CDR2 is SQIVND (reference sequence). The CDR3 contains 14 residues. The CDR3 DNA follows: TGTGCATCGGGGGACCTCTCTGGGGCCAACGTCCTGACTTTC. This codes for CASGDLSGANVLTF.

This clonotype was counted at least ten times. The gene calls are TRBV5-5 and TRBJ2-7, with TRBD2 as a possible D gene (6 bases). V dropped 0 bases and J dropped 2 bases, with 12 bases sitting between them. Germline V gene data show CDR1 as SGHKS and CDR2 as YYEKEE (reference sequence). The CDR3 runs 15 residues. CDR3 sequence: CASSLVGGLTYEQYF. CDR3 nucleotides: TGTGCCAGCAGCTTGGTGGGAGGCCTAACCTACGAGCAGTACTTC.

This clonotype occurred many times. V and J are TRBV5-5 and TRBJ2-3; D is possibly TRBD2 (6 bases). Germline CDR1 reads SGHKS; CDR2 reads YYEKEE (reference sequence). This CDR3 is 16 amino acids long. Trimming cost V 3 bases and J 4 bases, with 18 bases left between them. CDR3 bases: TGTGCCAGCAGCTCCGTTCTGGGGCGGGGAGCAGATACGCAGTATTTT. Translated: CASSSVLGRGADTQYF. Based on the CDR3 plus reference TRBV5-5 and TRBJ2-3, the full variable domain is DAGVTQSPTHLIKTRGQQVTLRCSPISGHKSVSWYQQVLGQGPQFIFQYYEKEERGRGNFPDRFSARQFPNYSSELNVNALLLGDSALYLCASSSVLGRGADTQYFGPGTRLTVL.

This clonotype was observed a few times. The CDR3 region has the DNA TGCAGTGGGGCCCGGCTGCACTACGAGCAGTACTTC. Translating gives CSGARLHYEQYF. The chain has TRBV20-1 and TRBJ2-7; D ambiguous. Germline loops: CDR1 DFQATT, CDR2 SNEGSKA (reference sequence). The CDR3 has 12 residues. The V gene lost 7 bases and the J gene lost 3 bases, with 13 bases spanning the gap.

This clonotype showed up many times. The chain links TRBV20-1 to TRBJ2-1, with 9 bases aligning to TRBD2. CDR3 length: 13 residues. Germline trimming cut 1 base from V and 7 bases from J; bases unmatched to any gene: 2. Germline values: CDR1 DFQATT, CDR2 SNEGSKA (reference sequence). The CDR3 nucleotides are TGCAGTGCTAGAGGACTAGCGGCAAATGAGCAGTTCTTC. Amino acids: CSARGLAANEQFF.

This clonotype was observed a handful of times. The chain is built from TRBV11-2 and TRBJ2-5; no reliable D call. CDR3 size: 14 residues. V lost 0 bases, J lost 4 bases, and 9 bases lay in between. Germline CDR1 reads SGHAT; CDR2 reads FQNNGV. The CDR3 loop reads CASSLDPARETQYF. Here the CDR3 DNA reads TGTGCCAGCAGCTTAGATCCGGCTAGAGAGACCCAGTACTTC.

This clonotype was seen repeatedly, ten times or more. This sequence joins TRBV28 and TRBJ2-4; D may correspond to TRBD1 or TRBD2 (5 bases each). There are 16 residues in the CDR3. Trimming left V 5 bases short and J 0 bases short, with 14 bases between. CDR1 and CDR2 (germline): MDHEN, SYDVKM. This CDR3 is CASSPTGTLAKNIQYF. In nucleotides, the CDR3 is TGTGCCAGCAGTCCAACCGGGACCCTAGCCAAAAACATTCAGTACTTC.

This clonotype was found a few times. The CDR3 DNA reads as TGTGCCAGCGGCCGCGGGACCTCTGGAAACACCATATATTTT. Its translation: CASGRGTSGNTIYF. The chain couples TRBV27 to TRBJ1-3; TRBD1 might be the D (5 bases). Trimming took off 8 bases at V and 0 bases at J, with 11 bases between the two ends. The CDR3 extends over 14 amino acids. Germline assignment: CDR1 MNHEY and CDR2 SMNVEV (reference sequence).

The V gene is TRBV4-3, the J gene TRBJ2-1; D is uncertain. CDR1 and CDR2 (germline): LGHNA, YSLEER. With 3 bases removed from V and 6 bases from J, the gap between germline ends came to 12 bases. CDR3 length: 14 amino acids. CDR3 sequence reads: CASSQDVWSNEQFF. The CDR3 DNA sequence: TGCGCCAGCAGCCAGGATGTTTGGTCCAATGAGCAGTTCTTC.

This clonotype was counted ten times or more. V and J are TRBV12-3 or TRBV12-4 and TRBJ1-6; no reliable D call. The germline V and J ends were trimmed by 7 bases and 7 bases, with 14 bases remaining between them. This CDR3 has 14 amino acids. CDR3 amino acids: CASKPDGENSPLHF. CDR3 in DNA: TGTGCCAGCAAGCCGGACGGGGAAAATTCACCCCTCCACTTT.

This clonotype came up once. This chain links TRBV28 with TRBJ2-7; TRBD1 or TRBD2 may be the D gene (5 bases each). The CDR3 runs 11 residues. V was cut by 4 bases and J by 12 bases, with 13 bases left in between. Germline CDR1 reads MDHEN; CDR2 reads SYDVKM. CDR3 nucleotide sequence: TGTGCCAGCAGTTCGGGGACGAAAATGTACTTC. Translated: CASSSGTKMYF.

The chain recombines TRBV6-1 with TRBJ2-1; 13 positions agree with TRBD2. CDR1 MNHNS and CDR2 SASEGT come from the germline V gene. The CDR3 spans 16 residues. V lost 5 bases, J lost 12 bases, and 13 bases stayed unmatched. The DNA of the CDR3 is TGTGCCAGCAGTCCAGAAGGGACTAGCGGGAAGGGATCGCAGTTCTTC. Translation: CASSPEGTSGKGSQFF.

The CDR3 bases are TGCGCCAGTAGTTCGGGACAGCAGCCACCCCTCCACTTT. It yields the protein CASSSGQQPPLHF. The chain employs TRBV5-1 and TRBJ1-6; 7 nucleotides agree with TRBD1. In germline, CDR1 is SGHRS, CDR2 YFSETQ. CDR3 size: 13 residues. V gave up 8 bases and J gave up 11 bases; unmatched junction bases: 10.